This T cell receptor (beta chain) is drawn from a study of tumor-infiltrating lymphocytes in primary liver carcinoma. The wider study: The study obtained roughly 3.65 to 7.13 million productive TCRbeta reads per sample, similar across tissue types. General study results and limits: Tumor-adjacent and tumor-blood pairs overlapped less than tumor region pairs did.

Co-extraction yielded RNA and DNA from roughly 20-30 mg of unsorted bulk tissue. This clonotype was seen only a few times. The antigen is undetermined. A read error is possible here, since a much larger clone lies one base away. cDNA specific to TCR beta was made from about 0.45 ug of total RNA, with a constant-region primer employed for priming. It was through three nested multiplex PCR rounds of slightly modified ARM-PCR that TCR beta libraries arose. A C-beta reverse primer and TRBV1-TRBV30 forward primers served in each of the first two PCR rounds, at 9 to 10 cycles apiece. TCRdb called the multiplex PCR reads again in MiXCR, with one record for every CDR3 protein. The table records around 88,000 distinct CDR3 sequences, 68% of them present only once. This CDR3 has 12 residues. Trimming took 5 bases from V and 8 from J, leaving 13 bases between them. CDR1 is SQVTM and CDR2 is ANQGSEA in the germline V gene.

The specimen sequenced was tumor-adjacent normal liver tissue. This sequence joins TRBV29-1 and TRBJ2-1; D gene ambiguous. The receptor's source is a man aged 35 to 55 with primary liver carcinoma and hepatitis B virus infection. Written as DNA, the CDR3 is TGCAGCGTTCCATTTAGCCTCGATGAGCAGTTCTTC. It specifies CSVPFSLDEQFF.